The rows below give T cell receptor beta chains drawn from one sample of a study of control samples from healthy donors and cancer patients. The assay was immunoSEQ multiplex PCR, and TCRdb's table has in-frame clones only and misses some. This table lists fewer than 200,000 clones. Sequenced sample: blood. The receptors shown here come from a woman aged 25 to 39 in good health. The conserved cysteine and the conserved F or W are not part of the CDR3 here. Each record gives: V gene, J gene, CDR3 protein.

>TRBV4-3|TRBJ1-5
ASSQRWTGTENQPQH
>TRBV7-9|TRBJ1-2
ASSPGQGNYGYT
>TRBV4-3|TRBJ1-2
ASSQDRGYGYT
>TRBV6-2/TRBV6-3|TRBJ1-4
ASSTRDTTNEKLF
>TRBV6-5|TRBJ2-5
ASSYSSRDGETQY
>TRBV21-1|TRBJ1-2
ASSKGSPHSGYT
>TRBV4-2|TRBJ2-5
ASSQGVAGTLETQY
>TRBV5-1|TRBJ2-7
ASSLGSTGAYEQY
>TRBV7-9|TRBJ1-2
ASSLVNYGYT
>TRBV3-1/TRBV3-2|TRBJ2-1
ASSRNDEQF
>TRBV6-4|TRBJ2-3
ASSEAGTDTQY
>TRBV6-5|TRBJ1-1
ASIKGTASSA
>TRBV28|TRBJ1-5
ASSLGFWGSNQPQH
>TRBV6-5|TRBJ2-7
ASSYSGNDEQY
>TRBV28|TRBJ1-1
ASSFTSRRGSAF
>TRBV6-2/TRBV6-3|TRBJ1-5
ASSRNSNQPQH
>TRBV11-2|TRBJ1-1
ASSLGTTEAF
>TRBV2|TRBJ1-2
ASRLKGYT
>TRBV7-3|TRBJ2-3
ASSLTSPDTQY
>TRBV5-4|TRBJ2-3
ASSQRVGTDTQY
>TRBV7-6|TRBJ2-1
ASSLEWRGLYNEQF
>TRBV6-5|TRBJ2-7
ASGRDRAEQY
>TRBV28|TRBJ1-5
ASSWTGANNQPQH
>TRBV2|TRBJ2-5
ASSVDRDIGTQY
>TRBV5-1|TRBJ2-7
ASSLGTGSEQY
>TRBV28|TRBJ1-2
AISTGANYGYT
>TRBV5-1|TRBJ2-3
ASSLLGHRAATAKATDTQY
>TRBV6-5|TRBJ2-3
ASRKRTDTQY
>TRBV30|TRBJ2-1
AWSVGYEQF
>TRBV4-1|TRBJ2-2
ASSQGRRGTGELF
>TRBV4-2|TRBJ2-1
ASSQDTLGSEQF
>TRBV3-1/TRBV3-2|TRBJ2-3
ASSQGLATDTQY
>TRBV15|TRBJ1-2
ATSRGGTGITYGYT